These 22 T cell receptor beta chains were sequenced from one sample in a study of beta chain features in type 1 diabetes. Of the isolated RNA, all was reverse transcribed, and so the sequenced material was expressed TCRB transcripts. The method was immunoSEQ multiplex PCR; TCRdb's version includes in-frame clones alone and lacks a portion of them. The table records 360,000 or so clones, around 20% of them present only once. Sequencing was performed on naive CD4+ T cells from blood. These receptors were taken from a woman aged 18-29 years in good health.

V usage is TRBV7-2 and J usage is TRBJ2-2; no clear D. The CDR3 consists of 17 residues. CDR1 SGHTA and CDR2 FQGNSA come from the germline V gene. The V end was cut by 6 bases, the J end by 3 bases, with 20 bases between. Here the CDR3 reads CASSRPGLGPDTGELFF. CDR3 DNA: TGTGCCAGCAGTCGTCCGGGTCTGGGTCCGGACACCGGGGAGCTGTTTTTT.

The rearrangement joins TRBV5-1 to TRBJ2-4, with TRBD2 matching 8 bases. Trimming at V came to 2 bases and at J to 3 bases, leaving 13 bases not matched to a gene. Per germline, CDR1 SGHRS and CDR2 YFSETQ. The length of the CDR3 is 18 residues. The chain's CDR3 is CASSFAPTGGTDKNIQYF. As DNA, the CDR3 is TGCGCCAGCAGCTTCGCCCCAACGGGGGGGACGGACAAAAACATTCAGTACTTC.

This clone was seen a few times. The rearrangement links TRBV27 to TRBJ2-5, with D perhaps matching TRBD2 (6 bases). CDR1 is MNHEY, CDR2 SMNVEV, per germline (reference sequence). The germline V and J ends were trimmed by 7 bases and 2 bases, with 17 bases remaining between them. CDR3 length: 15 amino acids. The chain's CDR3 is CASNGDFPNQETQYF. The DNA of the CDR3 is TGTGCCAGCAACGGGGACTTCCCGAATCAAGAGACCCAGTACTTC.

The V call is TRBV20-1, the J call TRBJ1-4; D possibly corresponds to TRBD1 (5 bases). The germline V gene encodes CDR1 DFQATT and CDR2 SNEGSKA (reference sequence). CDR3 length: 11 residues. Between the trimmed V and J ends, which lost 8 bases and 6 bases, there was a span of 10 bases. CDR3 bases: TGCAGTCCGGGCAGGGATGAAAAACTGTTTTTT. The encoded protein is CSPGRDEKLFF.

A few counts support this clone. CDR3 DNA: TGTGCCAGCAGCTTAGTCTCATCAGGGGGGGAGCTGTTTTTT. Protein: CASSLVSSGGELFF. The J gene is TRBJ2-2, the V gene TRBV7-2, with D perhaps TRBD1 (5 bases). Germline values: CDR1 SGHTA, CDR2 FQGNSA. The length of the CDR3 is 14 residues. Trimming took 1 base from V and 8 from J, leaving 11 bases between them. Based on the CDR3 plus reference TRBV7-2 and TRBJ2-2, the full variable domain is GAGVSQSPSNKVTEKGKDVELRCDPISGHTALYWYRQSLGQGLEFLIYFQGNSAPDKSGLPSDRFSAERTGGSVSTLTIQRTQQEDSAVYLCASSLVSSGGELFFGEGSRLTVL.

The chain employs TRBV25-1 and TRBJ1-2, with 7 bases lining up with TRBD1. V was clipped by 5 bases and J by 8 bases; unmatched bases: 11. The CDR3 spans 14 residues. Germline V gives CDR1 MGHDK, CDR2 SYGVNS. The CDR3 DNA is TGTGCCAGCAGTCCAACCGGGACAGTGTGGGGCTACACCTTC. It codes for CASSPTGTVWGYTF.

The CDR3 reads CSVEGQGGHEQFF. The CDR3, as DNA: TGCAGCGTTGAGGGACAGGGGGGTCATGAGCAGTTCTTC. The J gene is TRBJ2-1, the V gene TRBV29-1; TRBD1 matches at 11 bases. The CDR3 runs 13 residues. Germline-derived CDR1 and CDR2 are SQVTM and ANQGSEA. V lost 3 bases, J lost 8 bases, and 3 bases stayed unmatched.

The J gene is TRBJ1-3, the V gene TRBV30; D unclear. CDR1 and CDR2 from the germline V gene are GTSNPN and SVGIG (reference sequence). Trimming removed 1 base from V and 9 bases from J, with 7 bases in between. CDR3 length: 11 residues. The DNA of the CDR3 is TGTGCCTGGAGTGCGGGGAGCACCATATATTTT. Its protein product is CAWSAGSTIYF.

This clone occurred a few times. The chain employs TRBV29-1 and TRBJ2-5; 8 positions agree with TRBD1. The CDR3 has 18 amino acids. Germline V gene sequence: CDR1 SQVTM, CDR2 ANQGSEA. J was trimmed by 1 base and V by 1 base; bases with no gene match: 14. The CDR3 protein is CSVEAIVRTGLSQETQYF. As DNA, the CDR3 is TGCAGCGTTGAAGCAATAGTCAGGACAGGGCTTTCCCAAGAGACCCAGTACTTC.

This clone was observed a handful of times. The chain carries TRBV6-1 and TRBJ2-7, with TRBD2 matching over 8 bases. CDR3 size: 12 residues. Per germline, CDR1 MNHNS and CDR2 SASEGT. V was clipped by 5 bases and J by 6 bases; unmatched bases: 3. This CDR3 reads CASSKREREQYF. Written as DNA, the CDR3 is TGTGCCAGCAGTAAGCGGGAGCGCGAGCAGTACTTC.

This clone has just a few counts. The genes are TRBV6-1 and TRBJ1-6; TRBD1 might be the D (6 bases). The CDR3 has 15 amino acids. Trimming left V 0 bases short and J 9 bases short, with 12 bases between. CDR1 MNHNS and CDR2 SASEGT come from the germline V gene. Here the CDR3 DNA reads TGTGCCAGCAGTGAAGCTACAGGGTTTGGTTCACCCCTCCACTTT. This translates into CASSEATGFGSPLHF.

The chain links TRBV5-1 to TRBJ2-4, with TRBD2 matching 8 bases. Trimming removed 0 bases from V and 2 bases from J; junction bases left unmatched: 4. CDR3 length: 16 residues. The V gene's germline CDR1 is SGHRS and CDR2 YFSETQ. The CDR3 DNA follows: TGCGCCAGCAGCTTGGTGTCTAGCGGGCCCAAAAACATTCAGTACTTC. Amino acids: CASSLVSSGPKNIQYF.

The genes are TRBV7-9 and TRBJ2-3; tentative D call: TRBD2 (5 bases). The CDR3 spans 15 residues. The V gene lost 5 bases and the J gene lost 0 bases, with 12 bases spanning the gap. CDR1 and CDR2 (germline): SEHNR, FQNEAQ (reference sequence). CDR3 sequence: CASSPGVASTDTQYF. DNA of the CDR3: TGTGCCAGCAGCCCCGGGGTAGCGAGCACAGATACGCAGTATTTT.

The chain recombines TRBV2 with TRBJ2-7; D remains ambiguous. The V end lost 3 bases, the J end lost 5 bases, and 5 bases lay between the germline ends. Germline CDR1 SNHLY, CDR2 FYNNEI. The CDR3 runs 11 residues. In nucleotides, the CDR3 is TGTGCCAGCAGTGATCAGGACGAGCAGTACTTC. Translated: CASSDQDEQYF.

The genes are TRBV6-5 and TRBJ2-3; D uncertain. The CDR3 covers 13 residues. Trimming cost V 6 bases and J 1 base, with 8 bases left between them. Germline V gene sequence: CDR1 MNHEY, CDR2 SVGAGI. This chain's CDR3 is CASRPAGTDTQYF. CDR3 DNA sequence: TGTGCCAGCAGGCCGGCGGGCACAGATACGCAGTATTTT.

This sequence joins TRBV19 and TRBJ2-1; 7 nucleotides agree with TRBD1. This CDR3 contains 16 residues. Germline V gene sequence: CDR1 LNHDA, CDR2 SQIVND (reference sequence). V lost 4 bases, J lost 5 bases, and 11 bases stayed unmatched. DNA of the CDR3: TGTGCCAGTAGTACCCGAATAGACAGGGTAGACAATGAGCAGTTCTTC. Encoded protein: CASSTRIDRVDNEQFF.

This clone has a handful of counts. J is TRBJ2-5 and V is TRBV30, with TRBD2 matching over 9 bases. The CDR3 totals 11 residues. CDR1 GTSNPN and CDR2 SVGIG come from the germline V gene (reference sequence). CDR3 sequence: CAVAGEETQYF. CDR3 coding DNA: TGTGCGGTAGCGGGAGAGGAGACCCAGTACTTC.

The genes are TRBV4-1 and TRBJ2-3; 10 positions match TRBD2. Germline-derived CDR1 and CDR2 are MGHRA and YSYEKL. Germline trimming cut 4 bases from V and 3 bases from J; bases unmatched to any gene: 7. This CDR3 has 16 residues. The CDR3, as DNA: TGCGCCAGCAGCCCTAGCGGGAGACCCGGGACAGATACGCAGTATTTT. It yields the protein CASSPSGRPGTDTQYF.

This chain uses TRBV7-9 with TRBJ2-1, with TRBD2 as a possible D gene (6 bases). The germline V gene encodes CDR1 SEHNR and CDR2 FQNEAQ (reference sequence). V lost 5 bases and J lost 14, with 13 bases in between. CDR3 length equals 11 residues. CDR3 DNA: TGTGCCAGCAGCCCCCGGGACTTAGAGTTCTTC. It encodes CASSPRDLEFF.

This clone has a handful of counts. In DNA form, the CDR3 reads TGTGCCAGCAGCTTCCAACTAGCCAGCAATGAGCAGTTCTTC. This sequence encodes CASSFQLASNEQFF. The chain has TRBV11-2 and TRBJ2-1, with D possibly being TRBD2 (6 bases). The germline V gene has CDR1 SGHAT and CDR2 FQNNGV. The CDR3 has 14 residues. Deletions cut 3 bases from V and 6 bases from J, with 12 bases between.

The CDR3: CASSLGAENEKLFF. CDR3 in DNA: TGTGCCAGCAGCTTGGGAGCCGAGAATGAAAAACTGTTTTTT. The chain employs TRBV5-4 and TRBJ1-4; unclear D gene. Germline V gives CDR1 SGHNT, CDR2 YYREEE (reference sequence). Trimming left V 0 bases short and J 5 bases short, with 8 bases between. The CDR3 totals 14 residues.

This clone was observed a handful of times. The rearrangement uses TRBV10-3 and TRBJ2-5; TRBD2 aligns across 7 bases. The V gene end was trimmed by 0 bases and the J gene end by 5 bases; junction bases not matched to a gene: 9. CDR3 length equals 16 residues. Germline CDR1 and CDR2: ENHRY and SYGVKD. The CDR3 spells CAISESGGLGRETQYF. Written as DNA, the CDR3 is TGTGCCATCAGTGAGTCGGGTGGACTAGGGCGTGAGACCCAGTACTTC.